This TCR beta chain was sequenced in a study of blood T cell repertoires in COVID-19. Study-level information: Specimens from acute and convalescent COVID-19 originated in the United States, Italy and Spain.

The assay was immunoSEQ multiplex PCR, and TCRdb's table has in-frame clones only and misses some. Found here are almost 250,000 clones, about 89% of them singletons; the top ten hold about 4%. Individuals drawn from 24 US areas were roughly 18 to 89 years old. This CDR3 has 14 amino acids. Trimming at V came to 4 bases and at J to 4 bases, leaving 5 bases not matched to a gene. Germline CDR1 reads KGHDR; CDR2 reads SFDVKD. This clonotype was obtained from a woman aged 25 to 39 who had recovered from COVID-19. The specimen was PBMCs or T cells enriched from blood (not recorded which). The chain couples TRBV24-1 to TRBJ1-2, with 7 bases identical to TRBD1. The CDR3 loop is CATSEVGQVYGYTF. Here the CDR3 DNA reads TGTGCCACCAGTGAGGTAGGACAGGTCTATGGCTACACCTTC.